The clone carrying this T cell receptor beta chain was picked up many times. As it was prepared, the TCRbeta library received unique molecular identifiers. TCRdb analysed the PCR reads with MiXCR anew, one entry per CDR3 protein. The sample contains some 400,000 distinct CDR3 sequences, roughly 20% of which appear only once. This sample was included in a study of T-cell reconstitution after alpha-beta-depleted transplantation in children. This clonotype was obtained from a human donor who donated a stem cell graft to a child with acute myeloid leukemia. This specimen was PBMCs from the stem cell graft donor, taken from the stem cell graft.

CDR3 protein: CASSKQGREQYF. In DNA form, the CDR3 reads TGTGCCAGCAGTAAACAGGGACGCGAGCAGTACTTC. The chain recombines TRBV7-2 with TRBJ2-7, with TRBD1 as a possible D gene (6 bases). This CDR3 has 12 residues. V gave up 6 bases and J gave up 6 bases, with 12 bases separating them. Germline CDR1 is SGHTA and CDR2 is FQGNSA.